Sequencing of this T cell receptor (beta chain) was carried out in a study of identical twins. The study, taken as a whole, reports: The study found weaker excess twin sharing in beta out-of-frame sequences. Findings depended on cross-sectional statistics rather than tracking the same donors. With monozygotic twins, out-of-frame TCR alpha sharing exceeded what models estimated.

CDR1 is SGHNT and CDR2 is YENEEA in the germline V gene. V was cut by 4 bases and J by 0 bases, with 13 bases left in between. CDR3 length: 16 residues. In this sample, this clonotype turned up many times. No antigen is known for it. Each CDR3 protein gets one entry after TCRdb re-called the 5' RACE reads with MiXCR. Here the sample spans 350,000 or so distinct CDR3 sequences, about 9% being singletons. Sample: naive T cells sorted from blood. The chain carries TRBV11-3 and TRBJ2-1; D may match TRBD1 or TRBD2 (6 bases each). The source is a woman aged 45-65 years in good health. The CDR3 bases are TGTGCCAGCAGCTGGATGGGGGGCAGCTCCTACAATGAGCAGTTCTTC. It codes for CASSWMGGSSYNEQFF.